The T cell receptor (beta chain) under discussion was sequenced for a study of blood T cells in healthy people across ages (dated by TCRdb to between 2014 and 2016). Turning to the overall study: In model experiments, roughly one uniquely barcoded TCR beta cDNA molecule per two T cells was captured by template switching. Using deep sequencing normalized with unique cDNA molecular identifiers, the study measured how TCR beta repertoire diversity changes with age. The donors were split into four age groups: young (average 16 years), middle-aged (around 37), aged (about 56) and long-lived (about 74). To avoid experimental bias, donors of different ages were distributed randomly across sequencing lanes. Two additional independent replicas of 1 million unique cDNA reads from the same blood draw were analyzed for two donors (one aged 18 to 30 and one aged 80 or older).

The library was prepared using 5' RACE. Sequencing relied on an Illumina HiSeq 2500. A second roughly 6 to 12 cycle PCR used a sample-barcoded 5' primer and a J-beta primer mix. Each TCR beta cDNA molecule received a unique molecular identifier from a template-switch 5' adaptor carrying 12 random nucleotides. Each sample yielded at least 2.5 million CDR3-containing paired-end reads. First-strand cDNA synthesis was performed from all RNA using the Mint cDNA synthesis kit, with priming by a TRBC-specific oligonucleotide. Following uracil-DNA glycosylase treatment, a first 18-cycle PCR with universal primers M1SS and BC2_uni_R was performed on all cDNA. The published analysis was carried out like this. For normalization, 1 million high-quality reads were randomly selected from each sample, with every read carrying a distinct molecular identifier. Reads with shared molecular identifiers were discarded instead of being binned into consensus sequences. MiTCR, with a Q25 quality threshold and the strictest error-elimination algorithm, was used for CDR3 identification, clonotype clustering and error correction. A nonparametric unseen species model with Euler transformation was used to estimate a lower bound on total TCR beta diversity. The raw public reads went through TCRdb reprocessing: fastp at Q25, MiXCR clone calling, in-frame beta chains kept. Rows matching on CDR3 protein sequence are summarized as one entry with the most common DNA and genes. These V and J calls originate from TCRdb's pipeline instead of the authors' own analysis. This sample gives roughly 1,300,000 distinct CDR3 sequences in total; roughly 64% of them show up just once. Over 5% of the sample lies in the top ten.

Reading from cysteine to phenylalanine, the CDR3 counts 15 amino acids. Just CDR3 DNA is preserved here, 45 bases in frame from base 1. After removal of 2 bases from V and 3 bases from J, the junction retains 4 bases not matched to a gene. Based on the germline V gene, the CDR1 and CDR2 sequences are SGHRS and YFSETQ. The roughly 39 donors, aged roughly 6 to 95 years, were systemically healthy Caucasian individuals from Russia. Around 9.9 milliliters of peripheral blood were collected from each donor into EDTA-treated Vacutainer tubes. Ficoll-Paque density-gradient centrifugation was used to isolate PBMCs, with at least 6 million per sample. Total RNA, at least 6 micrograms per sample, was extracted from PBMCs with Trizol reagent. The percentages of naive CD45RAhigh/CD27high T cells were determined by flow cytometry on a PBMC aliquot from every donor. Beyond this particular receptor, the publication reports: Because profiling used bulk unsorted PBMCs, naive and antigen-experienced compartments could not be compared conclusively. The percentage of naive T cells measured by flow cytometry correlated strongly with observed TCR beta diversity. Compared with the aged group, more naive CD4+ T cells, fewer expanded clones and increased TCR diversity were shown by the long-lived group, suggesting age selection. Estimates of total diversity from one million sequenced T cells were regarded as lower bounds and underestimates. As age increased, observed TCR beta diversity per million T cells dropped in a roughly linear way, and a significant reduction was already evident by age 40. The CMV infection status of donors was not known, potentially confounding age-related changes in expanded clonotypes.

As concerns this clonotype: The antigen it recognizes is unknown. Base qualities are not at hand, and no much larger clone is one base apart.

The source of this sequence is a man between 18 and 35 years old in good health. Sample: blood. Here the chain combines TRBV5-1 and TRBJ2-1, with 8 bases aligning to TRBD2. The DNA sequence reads TGCGCCAGCAGCTTAATGGCGGGGGGCTACAATGAGCAGTTCTTC. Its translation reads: CASSLMAGGYNEQFF. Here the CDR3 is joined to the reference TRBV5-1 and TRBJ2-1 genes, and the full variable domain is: KAGVTQTPRYLIKTRGQQVTLSCSPISGHRSVSWYQQTPGQGLQFLFEYFSETQRNKGNFPGRFSGRQFSNSRSEMNVSTLELGDSALYLCASSLMAGGYNEQFFGPGTRLTVL.